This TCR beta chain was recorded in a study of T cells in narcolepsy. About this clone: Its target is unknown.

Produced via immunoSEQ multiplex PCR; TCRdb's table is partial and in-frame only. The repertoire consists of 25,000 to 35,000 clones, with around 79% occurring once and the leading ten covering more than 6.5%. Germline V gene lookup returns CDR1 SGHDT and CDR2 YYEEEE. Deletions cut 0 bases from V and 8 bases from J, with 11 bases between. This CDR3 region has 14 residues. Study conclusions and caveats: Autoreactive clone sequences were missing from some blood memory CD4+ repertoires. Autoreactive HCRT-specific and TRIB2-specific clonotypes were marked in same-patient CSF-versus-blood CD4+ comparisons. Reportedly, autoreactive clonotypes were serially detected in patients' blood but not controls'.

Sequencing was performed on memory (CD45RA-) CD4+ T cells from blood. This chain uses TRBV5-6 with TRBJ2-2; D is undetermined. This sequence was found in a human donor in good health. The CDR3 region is CASSLEQDVGELFF. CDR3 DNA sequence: TGTGCCAGCAGCTTGGAGCAGGATGTTGGGGAGCTGTTTTTT.